What follows are 16 T cell receptor beta chains derived from one specimen sequenced in a study of cytomegalovirus exposure and HLA in healthy donors. The protocol was immunoSEQ multiplex PCR, while the TCRdb copy is restricted to in-frame clones and leaves out a portion. The sample lists under 300,000 clones, roughly 86% seen once, with 1% to 1.5% in the top ten. Sequenced material: PBMCs. All receptors come from a woman younger than 45 in good health and CMV-seropositive.

The gene calls are TRBV28 and TRBJ1-1; a weak D match, TRBD1 (6 bases). The CDR3 consists of 13 residues. V was cut by 2 bases and J by 5 bases, with 9 bases left in between. The germline V gene has CDR1 MDHEN and CDR2 SYDVKM. The CDR3 sequence: CASSLGGRTEAFF. The CDR3 nucleotides read TGTGCCAGCAGTTTAGGGGGCCGGACTGAAGCTTTCTTT. Combining the CDR3 with reference TRBV28 and TRBJ1-1 gives the whole variable domain DVKVTQSSRYLVKRTGEKVFLECVQDMDHENMFWYRQDPGLGLRLIYFSYDVKMKEKGDIPEGYSVSREKKERFSLILESASTNQTSMYLCASSLGGRTEAFFGQGTRLTVV.

The chain joins TRBV29-1 to TRBJ1-5; possible D gene TRBD1, 5 bases. The length of the CDR3 is 13 residues. Trimming left V 2 bases short and J 6 bases short, with 11 bases between. Germline CDR1 reads SQVTM; CDR2 reads ANQGSEA. The CDR3 nucleotides read TGCAGCGTTGAACAGGGTCAAGGTCAGCCCCAGCATTTT. Its protein product is CSVEQGQGQPQHF. Full variable domain (rest looked up from reference TRBV29-1 and TRBJ1-5): SAVISQKPSRDICQRGTSLTIQCQVDSQVTMMFWYRQQPGQSLTLIATANQGSEATYESGFVIDKFPISRPNLTFSTLTVSNMSPEDSSIYLCSVEQGQGQPQHFGDGTRLSIL.

The chain employs TRBV18 and TRBJ1-2; unclear D gene. CDR1 and CDR2 (germline): KGHSH, LQKENI. V was trimmed by 6 bases and J by 5 bases, leaving 19 bases between them. The length of the CDR3 is 15 residues. DNA of the CDR3: TGTGCCAGCTCCCGCCTCGGGTCCCCCGATTATGGCTACACCTTC. Translating it yields CASSRLGSPDYGYTF.

This clone was seen more than once but under ten times. This chain's CDR3 is CAISESKGRGYGYTF. In DNA, the CDR3 is TGTGCCATCAGTGAGTCAAAGGGGAGGGGCTATGGCTACACCTTC. The rearrangement links TRBV10-3 to TRBJ1-2; D is perhaps TRBD1 (5 bases). V was trimmed by 0 bases and J by 4 bases, leaving 12 bases between them. CDR1 is ENHRY and CDR2 is SYGVKD in the germline V gene. The length of the CDR3 is 15 residues.

The chain carries TRBV6-5 and TRBJ1-5; no clear D. The CDR3 totals 14 residues. Trimming took 5 bases from V and 5 from J, leaving 13 bases between them. Per germline, CDR1 MNHEY and CDR2 SVGAGI. The CDR3 coding sequence is TGTGCCAGCAGTACCAGTAACAGAGATCAGCCCCAGCATTTT. Translated: CASSTSNRDQPQHF.

Here the CDR3 DNA reads TGTGCCAGCAGCTTAGAGGGGGCACTAGCGGGAGAAGTCGGCGGGGAGCTGTTTTTT. Protein sequence: CASSLEGALAGEVGGELFF. The chain couples TRBV11-2 to TRBJ2-2; 11 bases agree with TRBD2. From germline, CDR1 is SGHAT and CDR2 FQNNGV. With V trimmed by 0 bases and J by 7 bases, 13 bases remained unmatched. The CDR3 covers 19 residues. The full variable domain, its missing parts supplied by reference TRBV11-2 and TRBJ2-2, is EAGVAQSPRYKIIEKRQSVAFWCNPISGHATLYWYQQILGQGPKLLIQFQNNGVVDDSQLPKDRFSAERLKGVDSTLKIQPAKLEDSAVYLCASSLEGALAGEVGGELFFGEGSRLTVL.

As to this clone: The junction differs from germline at one of its ends, possibly a read error. The V gene is TRBV6-1, the J gene TRBJ1-1; 7 bases map to TRBD1. The CDR3 runs 17 residues. CDR1 and CDR2 (germline): MNHNS, SASEGT. The CDR3 sequence is CASSEGALQGRNAEAFF. The CDR3 nucleotides read TGTGCCAGCAGTGAAGGGGCCCTACAGGGGAGGAACGCTGAAGCTTTCTTT.

This sequence joins TRBV29-1 and TRBJ2-7; 8 nucleotides match TRBD2. The germline CDR1 and CDR2 sequences are SQVTM and ANQGSEA. The CDR3 extends over 16 amino acids. The V gene end was trimmed by 0 bases and the J gene end by 6 bases; junction bases not matched to a gene: 13. The CDR3 bases are TGCAGCGTTGAAGAAAGGGACGGGAGGGCCACGGTCGAGCAGTACTTC. It encodes CSVEERDGRATVEQYF.

The chain couples TRBV28 to TRBJ1-5; TRBD1 might be the D (6 bases). CDR1 and CDR2 (germline): MDHEN, SYDVKM. The V end lost 7 bases, the J end lost 0 bases, and 13 bases lay between the germline ends. The CDR3 has 15 amino acids. CDR3 in amino acids: CASTPGGPSNQPQHF. The CDR3 region has the DNA TGTGCCAGCACCCCGGGGGGGCCTAGCAATCAGCCCCAGCATTTT.

A remark on this clone: Other DNA sequences in this sample translate to the same CDR3. The chain carries TRBV5-1 and TRBJ2-1; D is perhaps TRBD2 (5 bases). With 0 bases removed from V and 1 base from J, the gap between germline ends came to 8 bases. CDR1 is SGHRS, CDR2 YFSETQ, per germline. The CDR3 is 15 amino acids. CDR3 coding DNA: TGCGCCAGCAGCTTGGAAGGCGGGTCCTACAATGAGCAGTTCTTC. Protein: CASSLEGGSYNEQFF.

This chain links TRBV9 with TRBJ2-1; maybe TRBD2 (6 bases). The CDR3 totals 15 residues. Looked up from germline, CDR1 is SGDLS and CDR2 is YYNGEE. V was shortened by 2 bases and J by 3 bases, with 12 bases between the two germline ends. The CDR3 spells CASSVAGTDYNEQFF. DNA of the CDR3: TGTGCCAGCAGCGTCGCCGGGACTGACTACAATGAGCAGTTCTTC.

CDR3 residues: CASRPGGYTDTQYF. DNA for the CDR3: TGTGCCAGCAGGCCCGGGGGATACACAGATACGCAGTATTTT. The chain links TRBV2 to TRBJ2-3; D is perhaps TRBD2 (6 bases). Trimming shortened V by 6 bases and J by 2 bases, and 12 bases separated the two germline ends. Germline V gene data show CDR1 as SNHLY and CDR2 as FYNNEI. The CDR3 is 14 amino acids.

The V gene is TRBV10-3, the J gene TRBJ1-1, with D perhaps matching TRBD1 (6 bases). Germline CDR1 reads ENHRY; CDR2 reads SYGVKD. The V end lost 5 bases, the J end lost 4 bases, and 11 bases lay between the germline ends. The CDR3 sequence is 13 residues long. Here the CDR3 reads CAISQGSGTEAFF. As DNA, the CDR3 is TGTGCCATCAGTCAGGGGAGCGGCACTGAAGCTTTCTTT.

The chain links TRBV5-1 to TRBJ2-1, with D unclear. The CDR3 contains 16 residues. Trimming took 0 bases from V and 0 from J, leaving 10 bases between them. Germline CDR1 SGHRS, CDR2 YFSETQ. The CDR3: CASSLDPLSSYNEQFF. The CDR3, as DNA: TGCGCCAGCAGCTTGGACCCGCTTAGCTCCTACAATGAGCAGTTCTTC.

The V call is TRBV15, the J call TRBJ1-1; D ambiguous. The CDR3 length is 14 residues. Germline assignment: CDR1 LNHNV and CDR2 YYDKDF (reference sequence). Trimming removed 3 bases at V and 8 bases at J, with 16 bases between. The CDR3: CATSRDYLGLEAFF. Here the CDR3 DNA reads TGTGCCACCAGCAGGGATTACTTAGGACTAGAAGCTTTCTTT.

This clone has only a few counts. The genes are TRBV5-1 and TRBJ1-2, with TRBD1 as a possible D gene (5 bases). Germline CDR1 is SGHRS and CDR2 is YFSETQ. The CDR3 runs to 15 residues. V was trimmed by 0 bases and J by 2 bases, leaving 11 bases between them. The CDR3: CASSLEGRVNYGYTF. CDR3 in DNA: TGCGCCAGCAGCTTGGAGGGCAGGGTAAACTATGGCTACACCTTC.